A selection of T cell receptor beta chains follows, all from one sample in a study of Graves' ophthalmopathy and Graves' hyperthyroidism. MiXCR, run by TCRdb on the multiplex PCR reads, gives a single entry per CDR3 protein. The table has about 480,000 distinct CDR3 sequences, around 14% seen once. Sequencing was performed on blood. The receptors were sampled from a woman in her thirties with Graves' ophthalmopathy. CDR3s leave out the opening cysteine and the closing phenylalanine or tryptophan.

len	j_gene	v_gene	CDR3aa
12	TRBJ1-2	TRBV11-2	ASRPGASNYGYT
14	TRBJ2-7	TRBV5-1	ASSPSAGGGAYEQY
10	TRBJ2-5	TRBV7-2	ASSLADGTQY
14	TRBJ2-2	TRBV6-1	ASSEPGLPKTGELF
12	TRBJ2-7	TRBV12-3/TRBV12-4	ASSSRQDFYEQY
18	TRBJ2-2	TRBV13	ASSPHWGLARAANTGELF
15	TRBJ1-5	TRBV12-3/TRBV12-4	ASSWTGTNNLNQPQH
15	TRBJ1-1	TRBV19	ASSIAGTLSYYTEAF
13	TRBJ1-1	TRBV3-1	ASSQHGQLHTEAF
15	TRBJ2-5	TRBV6-2/TRBV6-3	ASSYGSAGGPPGTQY
11	TRBJ1-6	TRBV2	ASSGQHNSPLH
12	TRBJ2-5	TRBV5-5	ASSLDTGQETQY
11	TRBJ2-7	TRBV12-3/TRBV12-4	ASSLERGVEQY
13	TRBJ2-7	TRBV27	ASSPSGGAIYEQY
12	TRBJ1-2	TRBV18	ASSPQGPGYGYT
13	TRBJ2-7	TRBV20-1	SARDLVGGPYEQY
13	TRBJ2-5	TRBV3-1	ASSPGLAVQETQY
10	TRBJ1-5	TRBV6-5	ASVSGDQPQH
12	TRBJ2-5	TRBV5-4	ASSLVGLQETKY
12	TRBJ1-1	TRBV28	ASNGFLRLAEAF
10	TRBJ1-1	TRBV29-1	SVVRVDTEAF
10	TRBJ2-7	TRBV14	ASSQVRLEQY
13	TRBJ2-7	TRBV12-3/TRBV12-4	ASSAVGDRGDEQY
14	TRBJ2-7	TRBV19	ASSGHLRGGSYEQY
13	TRBJ2-2	TRBV9	ASSGRQGNTGELF
12	TRBJ2-5	TRBV6-1	ASRMTASWETQY
13	TRBJ2-5	TRBV7-2	ASSFVDRDLETQY
11	TRBJ1-1	TRBV6-1	ASRQTELTEAF
11	TRBJ1-2	TRBV12-3/TRBV12-4	ASSLGGSDGYT
11	TRBJ2-5	TRBV7-2	ASSELAPETQY
13	TRBJ1-6	TRBV20-1	SAREGASYNSPLH
8	TRBJ2-7	TRBV20-1	SGWAGEQY
13	TRBJ2-7	TRBV20-1	SARGFGGGLYEQY
13	TRBJ2-7	TRBV20-1	SAPSSDRNDHEQY
13	TRBJ1-6	TRBV15	ATSRDPQGNSPLH
12	TRBJ2-7	TRBV3-1	ASSTRTSGGSSV
12	TRBJ1-1	TRBV20-1	SASRPGQNTEAF
10	TRBJ2-5	TRBV2	ASSVLQETQY
16	TRBJ1-5	TRBV19	ASSIGRGQGKVSQPQH
13	TRBJ2-5	TRBV3-1	ASRSSGRVQETQY
16	TRBJ2-5	TRBV20-1	STQAGTGILSGQETQY
12	TRBJ2-5	TRBV7-2	ASRDRGYQETQY
16	TRBJ2-7	TRBV12-3/TRBV12-4	ASSFTRLRARSSYEQY
11	TRBJ2-2	TRBV30	AWSVQGAGELF
12	TRBJ1-2	TRBV27	ASSPTDRPYGYT
16	TRBJ2-5	TRBV12-3/TRBV12-4	ASSLGLGLGLKKETQY
13	TRBJ2-7	TRBV7-2	ASSLVALGSYEQY
13	TRBJ2-5	TRBV6-5	ASSYWRRAGETQY
13	TRBJ1-5	TRBV12-3/TRBV12-4	ASSLAVSPNQPQH
12	TRBJ2-5	TRBV6-1	ASSEAWGGETQY
12	TRBJ2-5	TRBV28	ASSLPGLQETQY
13	TRBJ2-2	TRBV5-5	ASSRTSGRSGELF
13	TRBJ2-7	TRBV4-1	ASRVTSGPIYEQY
12	TRBJ1-5	TRBV27	ATAPGYSNQPQH